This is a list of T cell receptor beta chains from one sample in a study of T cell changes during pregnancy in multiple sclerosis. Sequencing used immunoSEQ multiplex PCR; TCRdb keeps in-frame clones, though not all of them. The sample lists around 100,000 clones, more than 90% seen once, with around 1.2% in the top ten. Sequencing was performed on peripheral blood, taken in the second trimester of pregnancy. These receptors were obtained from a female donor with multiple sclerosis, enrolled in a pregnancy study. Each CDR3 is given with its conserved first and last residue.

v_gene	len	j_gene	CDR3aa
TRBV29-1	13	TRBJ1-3	CSVADNSGNTIYF
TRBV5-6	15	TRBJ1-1	CASSHLDRGNTEAFF
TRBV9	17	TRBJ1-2	CASSVGEGTGLYYGYTF
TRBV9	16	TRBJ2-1	CASSVGRLAGVNEQFF
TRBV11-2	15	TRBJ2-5	CASSLLVGGKETQYF
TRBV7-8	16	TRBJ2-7	CASSLSIQGGTEEQYF
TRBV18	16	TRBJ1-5	CASSPDSGQGNQPQHF
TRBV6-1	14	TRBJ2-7	CASSPTSGSYEQYF
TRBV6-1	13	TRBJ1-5	CASSGLPSQPQHF
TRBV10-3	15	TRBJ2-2	CAITPGGRGTGELFF
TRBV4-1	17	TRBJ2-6	CASSQTGALSGANVLTF
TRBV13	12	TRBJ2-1	CASSYTPLVRFF
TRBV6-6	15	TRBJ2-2	CASSPTGGKTGELFF
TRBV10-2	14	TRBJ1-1	CASRVWGKNTEAFF
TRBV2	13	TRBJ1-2	CASRSTGPYGYTF
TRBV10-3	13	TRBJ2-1	CAISSNGDNEQFF
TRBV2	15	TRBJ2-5	CASRMTSGRQETQYF
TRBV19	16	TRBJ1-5	CASSKKDGISNQPQHF
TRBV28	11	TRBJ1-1	CASMGDTEAFF
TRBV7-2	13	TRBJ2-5	CASSRLTGETQYF
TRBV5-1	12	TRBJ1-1	CASSLKNTEAFF
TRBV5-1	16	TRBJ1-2	CASSSAGETLTYGYTF
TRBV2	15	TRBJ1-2	CASSANYGSGYGYTF
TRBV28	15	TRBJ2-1	CASSKTSSSYNEQFF
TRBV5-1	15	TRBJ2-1	CASSLLAGAYNEQFF
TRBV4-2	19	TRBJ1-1	CASSPYLVLSGTVNTEAFF
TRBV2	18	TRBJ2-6	CASSEPQDGGPGANVLTF
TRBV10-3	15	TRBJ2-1	CAISPLLAGYNEQFF
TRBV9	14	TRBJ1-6	CASSAEGGNSPLHF
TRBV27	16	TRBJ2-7	CASSPSGGDLPYEQYF
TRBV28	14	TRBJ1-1	CASSFKGLLAEAFF
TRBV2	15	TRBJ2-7	CASALDPRGSYEQYF
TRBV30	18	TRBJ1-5	CAWSPIPRVGRSNQPQHF